The T cell receptor beta chain under discussion was sequenced for a study of T cell repertoires in cytomegalovirus infection. Study-wide background: Public TCR beta signature analysis indicated the presence of both CMV infection and matching HLA type.

The CDR3 is made up of 17 amino acids. Germline CDR1 reads SGHTA; CDR2 reads FQGNSA. V was clipped by 1 base and J by 1 base; unmatched bases: 5. This clonotype was counted at least ten times. Antigen: not known. From the reads, TCRdb called clonotypes with MiXCR, one entry per CDR3 protein. This sample has approximately 76,000 distinct CDR3 sequences, with around 25% found just once. Findings of the study overall: CMV-specific TCR beta clonotypes restricted by HLA-C dominated the ex vivo response. Totalled public TCR beta family frequency picked out people who carried CMV plus the relevant HLA.

The V and J genes are TRBV7-2 and TRBJ2-7, with TRBD2 matching over 12 bases. This TCR came from a human donor in good health (CMV status not recorded). Some clones in this sample may be carry-over from other donors' samples. Sample: CD8+ T cells from cultured PBMCs, taken from culture after CMV antigen stimulation. For the CDR3, the DNA is TGTGCCAGCAGCTTAGAACTAGCGGGAGGCCCTTCCTACGAGCAGTACTTC. Its translation: CASSLELAGGPSYEQYF.